This record looks at one T cell receptor (beta chain) sequence and its context. The data derive from a study of cytomegalovirus exposure and HLA in healthy donors. Primers for the PCR totalled 60 Vbeta and 13 Jbeta. Using immunoSEQ multiplex PCR, the repertoire was profiled, and TCRdb retains in-frame clones only, with some absent. The sample has over 100,000 clones; around 80% are singletons. The CDR3 runs to 13 residues. V shed 6 bases and J 5 bases; nucleotides not matched to a gene: 6. From germline, CDR1 is SGHDT and CDR2 YYEEEE. V gene TRBV5-6 combines with J gene TRBJ2-5; 8 nucleotides agree with TRBD1. The clonotype originates from a man younger than 45 in good health and CMV-seropositive. Sequences were obtained from PBMCs. CDR3 DNA: TGTGCCAGCACCAGGGGGCTTCTGGAGACCCAGTACTTC. Translation gives CASTRGLLETQYF.